This is a list of T cell receptor beta chains from one sample in a study of cytomegalovirus exposure and HLA in healthy donors. The repertoire was sequenced with immunoSEQ multiplex PCR; TCRdb's copy has only in-frame clones and lacks some. The sample lists hundreds of thousands of clones, 80% to 90% occurring once. Sequenced: PBMCs. These receptors all stem from a woman aged 18-30 years in good health and CMV-seronegative. Both conserved end residues are part of each CDR3. The order of the fields is V gene, D gene, clone size, J gene, CDR3 DNA, CDR3 protein. D genes are given only for firm matches. Only some rows state a clone size, as once, few, many or a class for expanded clones.

v_gene: TRBV9
d_gene: .
abundance: .
j_gene: TRBJ1-6
CDR3nt: TGTGCCAGCAGCTCGGGACCGGGGGTACCCCTCCACTTT
CDR3aa: CASSSGPGVPLHF

v_gene: TRBV11-2
d_gene: .
abundance: .
j_gene: TRBJ2-1
CDR3nt: TGTGCCAGCAGCTTAGATCCTAGCGTCGCCTACAATGAGCAGTTCTTC
CDR3aa: CASSLDPSVAYNEQFF

v_gene: TRBV6-6
d_gene: TRBD1
abundance: .
j_gene: TRBJ2-2
CDR3nt: TGTGCCAGCAGCTACGGACAGGGTAACACCGGGGAGCTGTTTTTT
CDR3aa: CASSYGQGNTGELFF

v_gene: TRBV6-5
d_gene: .
abundance: .
j_gene: TRBJ1-4
CDR3nt: TGTGCCAGCAGCGCTGGCGGGGGGACTAATGAAAAACTGTTTTTT
CDR3aa: CASSAGGGTNEKLFF

v_gene: TRBV7-2
d_gene: .
abundance: .
j_gene: TRBJ1-2
CDR3nt: TGTGCCAGCAGCCTTTTGTACTTGTTGGTTGGCTATGGCTACACCTTC
CDR3aa: CASSLLYLLVGYGYTF

v_gene: TRBV27
d_gene: TRBD1
abundance: .
j_gene: TRBJ2-7
CDR3nt: TGTGCCAGCGGTCAGGGGGCCCTCTACGAGCAGTACTTC
CDR3aa: CASGQGALYEQYF

v_gene: TRBV10-3
d_gene: TRBD1
abundance: .
j_gene: TRBJ2-2
CDR3nt: TGTGCCACAGAGACAGGGTCGTTGGTTGCCACCGGGGAGCTGTTTTTT
CDR3aa: CATETGSLVATGELFF

v_gene: TRBV5-1
d_gene: .
abundance: .
j_gene: TRBJ1-5
CDR3nt: TGCGCCAGCAGCTTGGGACAGAATCAGCCCCAGCATTTT
CDR3aa: CASSLGQNQPQHF

v_gene: TRBV2
d_gene: .
abundance: .
j_gene: TRBJ2-3
CDR3nt: TGTGCCAGCAGTGAACCCTCTTTAACAGAACAAAGCACAGATACGCAGTATTTT
CDR3aa: CASSEPSLTEQSTDTQYF

v_gene: TRBV29-1
d_gene: TRBD2
abundance: .
j_gene: TRBJ2-1
CDR3nt: TGCAGCGTTGACTGGACTAGCGGGAACAATGAGCAGTTCTTC
CDR3aa: CSVDWTSGNNEQFF

v_gene: TRBV29-1
d_gene: .
abundance: .
j_gene: TRBJ1-2
CDR3nt: TGCAGCGTTGAAGATAATAGGCGGCCGCCTGGCTATGGCTACACCTTC
CDR3aa: CSVEDNRRPPGYGYTF

v_gene: TRBV7-2
d_gene: .
abundance: .
j_gene: TRBJ1-2
CDR3nt: TGTGCCAGCAGCCTAAGACAGGCGCGAGCTAACTATGGCTACACCTTC
CDR3aa: CASSLRQARANYGYTF

v_gene: TRBV19
d_gene: .
abundance: .
j_gene: TRBJ2-3
CDR3nt: TGTGCCAGTAGCGGACTTAGCACAGATACGCAGTATTTT
CDR3aa: CASSGLSTDTQYF

v_gene: TRBV7-9
d_gene: .
abundance: .
j_gene: TRBJ1-3
CDR3nt: TGTGCCACCGAAGTGGGCAGCTTCTCTGGAAACACCATATATTTT
CDR3aa: CATEVGSFSGNTIYF

v_gene: TRBV4-3
d_gene: .
abundance: .
j_gene: TRBJ1-2
CDR3nt: TGCGCCAGCAGCCCGACTGTCGCAGGGTATGGCTACACCTTC
CDR3aa: CASSPTVAGYGYTF

v_gene: TRBV5-1
d_gene: .
abundance: .
j_gene: TRBJ2-7
CDR3nt: TGCGCCAGCAGCTTGGGAGTGGCACTAGCTGCTCCCTACGAGCAGTACTTC
CDR3aa: CASSLGVALAAPYEQYF

v_gene: TRBV5-6
d_gene: TRBD2
abundance: .
j_gene: TRBJ2-1
CDR3nt: TGTGCCAGCAGCAAAGGAAGGTGGACTAGCGGGTTGTTCTTC
CDR3aa: CASSKGRWTSGLFF

v_gene: TRBV11-3
d_gene: .
abundance: .
j_gene: TRBJ2-1
CDR3nt: TGTGCCAGCAGCTCCAACGGGGAGTACAATGAGCAGTTCTTC
CDR3aa: CASSSNGEYNEQFF

v_gene: TRBV5-5
d_gene: TRBD1
abundance: .
j_gene: TRBJ1-2
CDR3nt: TGTGCCAGCACCCCCTTAGGAGGACAGGGGACCTATGGCTACACCTTC
CDR3aa: CASTPLGGQGTYGYTF

v_gene: TRBV27
d_gene: .
abundance: .
j_gene: TRBJ1-5
CDR3nt: TGTGCCAGCCGCATCGGCCGGACGGGAAATCAGCCCCAGCATTTT
CDR3aa: CASRIGRTGNQPQHF

v_gene: TRBV9
d_gene: .
abundance: .
j_gene: TRBJ1-1
CDR3nt: TGTGCCAGCAGCGTAGGATTGCTAGGGGGAAACACTGAAGCTTTCTTT
CDR3aa: CASSVGLLGGNTEAFF

v_gene: TRBV5-1
d_gene: .
abundance: few
j_gene: TRBJ1-1
CDR3nt: TGCGCCAGCAGCGGATTAGGGGAAAGTAACACTGAAGCTTTCTTT
CDR3aa: CASSGLGESNTEAFF

v_gene: TRBV25-1
d_gene: .
abundance: .
j_gene: TRBJ2-7
CDR3nt: TGTGCCAGCAGTCTGCAGGGAATTAGCGAGCAGTACTTC
CDR3aa: CASSLQGISEQYF

v_gene: TRBV4-3
d_gene: TRBD2
abundance: .
j_gene: TRBJ2-1
CDR3nt: TGCGCCAGCAGCCAGCGAACTAGCGGTTACTACAATGAGCAGTTCTTC
CDR3aa: CASSQRTSGYYNEQFF

v_gene: TRBV4-1
d_gene: .
abundance: .
j_gene: TRBJ2-1
CDR3nt: TGCGCCAGCAGCCAATCGCAGGGGTCCTACAATGAGCAGTTCTTC
CDR3aa: CASSQSQGSYNEQFF

v_gene: TRBV7-9
d_gene: TRBD2
abundance: .
j_gene: TRBJ2-5
CDR3nt: TGTGCCAGCAGCCTCGGCCCAGTGTGGCGGGGGGGCGGCCAAGAGACCCAGTACTTC
CDR3aa: CASSLGPVWRGGGQETQYF

v_gene: TRBV6-5
d_gene: TRBD1
abundance: .
j_gene: TRBJ1-6
CDR3nt: TGTGCCAGCGGAGACAGGGGTAATTCACCCCTCCACTTT
CDR3aa: CASGDRGNSPLHF

v_gene: TRBV30
d_gene: TRBD1
abundance: .
j_gene: TRBJ2-3
CDR3nt: TGTGCCTGGAGTGCTAAACAGGGGGATGGCACAGATACGCAGTATTTT
CDR3aa: CAWSAKQGDGTDTQYF

v_gene: TRBV5-1
d_gene: TRBD1
abundance: .
j_gene: TRBJ1-6
CDR3nt: TGCGCCAGCAGCTTATCGGGACAGGGGAATTCACCCCTCCACTTT
CDR3aa: CASSLSGQGNSPLHF

v_gene: TRBV11-2
d_gene: .
abundance: .
j_gene: TRBJ1-2
CDR3nt: TGTGCCAGCAGCCAACAGGGCCGCTATGGCTACACCTTC
CDR3aa: CASSQQGRYGYTF

v_gene: TRBV4-2
d_gene: .
abundance: .
j_gene: TRBJ1-1
CDR3nt: TGTGCCAGCAGCCAAGATCCCGCCCGACAGCAGAGAAACACTGAAGCTTTCTTT
CDR3aa: CASSQDPARQQRNTEAFF

v_gene: TRBV27
d_gene: TRBD2
abundance: .
j_gene: TRBJ2-7
CDR3nt: TGTGCCAGCAGTGCCGGGGGGGAGCAGTACTTC
CDR3aa: CASSAGGEQYF

v_gene: TRBV2
d_gene: .
abundance: .
j_gene: TRBJ2-2
CDR3nt: TGTGCCAGCAACACCCTAGGCGGGGTGCGGGGGAACACCGGGGAGCTGTTTTTT
CDR3aa: CASNTLGGVRGNTGELFF

v_gene: TRBV11-3
d_gene: .
abundance: .
j_gene: TRBJ2-5
CDR3nt: TGTGCCAGCAGCTTAGTATTGGGAGCCGAGACCCAGTACTTC
CDR3aa: CASSLVLGAETQYF

v_gene: TRBV20-1
d_gene: .
abundance: .
j_gene: TRBJ1-1
CDR3nt: TGCAGTGCGGTGACTAGGACTGAAGCTTTCTTT
CDR3aa: CSAVTRTEAFF

v_gene: TRBV27
d_gene: TRBD1
abundance: .
j_gene: TRBJ1-1
CDR3nt: TGTGCCAGCAGTCCAGACAGGGGGCGGATGAACACTGAAGCTTTCTTT
CDR3aa: CASSPDRGRMNTEAFF

v_gene: TRBV6-1
d_gene: .
abundance: once
j_gene: TRBJ1-1
CDR3nt: TGTGCCAGCAGTGAAACTCGGGAAGCTTTCTTT
CDR3aa: CASSETREAFF

v_gene: TRBV6-1
d_gene: TRBD1
abundance: .
j_gene: TRBJ2-7
CDR3nt: TGTGCCAGCAGGGTGGGACAGGGAAAGTACGAGCAGTACTTC
CDR3aa: CASRVGQGKYEQYF